These 18 T cell receptor beta chains originate from one sample sequenced in a study of siplizumab effects on memory and regulatory T cells. Using immunoSEQ multiplex PCR, the repertoire was profiled, and TCRdb retains in-frame clones only, with some absent. Of tens of thousands of clones detected, roughly 88% appear once; the ten largest clones hold 1.7%. Specimen: Tregs sorted from blood. All receptors come from a human donor in good health.

The chain uses TRBV25-1 and TRBJ2-6; D unclear. V was pared by 6 bases and J by 2 bases, with 8 bases between. CDR1 and CDR2 from the germline V gene are MGHDK and SYGVNS. The CDR3 contains 14 residues. This CDR3 reads CASRGDTGANVLTF. The CDR3 DNA reads TGTGCCAGCAGAGGAGATACTGGGGCCAACGTCCTGACTTTC.

This chain connects TRBV7-9 to TRBJ1-1; no definite D call. The ends were cut back, 1 base at V and 0 bases at J, with 6 bases in the middle. Germline CDR1 is SEHNR and CDR2 is FQNEAQ (reference sequence). This CDR3 is built from 14 residues. DNA of the CDR3: TGTGCCAGCAGCTTAGGGGCAGTGAACACTGAAGCTTTCTTT. This codes for CASSLGAVNTEAFF. Supplemented by reference TRBV7-9 and TRBJ1-1, the full variable domain reads DTGVSQNPRHKITKRGQNVTFRCDPISEHNRLYWYRQTLGQGPEFLTYFQNEAQLEKSRLLSDRFSAERPKGSFSTLEIQRTEQGDSAMYLCASSLGAVNTEAFFGQGTRLTVV.

This chain links TRBV5-6 with TRBJ2-5; TRBD2 aligns across 9 bases. The J segment lost 5 bases and the V segment lost 4 bases, leaving 15 bases of the junction unmatched. This CDR3 is 17 amino acids long. The germline gives CDR1 SGHDT, CDR2 YYEEEE. CDR3 nucleotide sequence: TGTGCCAGCAGCCAAAGGATGACTAGCGGCTTTGTCGAGACCCAGTACTTC. This sequence encodes CASSQRMTSGFVETQYF.

The genes are TRBV10-2 and TRBJ1-1; weak D call: TRBD1 (5 bases). The length of the CDR3 is 12 residues. The germline CDR1 and CDR2 sequences are WSHSY and SAAADI. V lost 7 bases and J lost 2, with 8 bases in between. CDR3 nucleotides: TGCGCCAGCACTCAGGGCAACACTGAAGCTTTCTTT. This codes for CASTQGNTEAFF.

The V call is TRBV19, the J call TRBJ1-1; D unresolved. This CDR3 has 14 amino acids. Germline V gene sequence: CDR1 LNHDA, CDR2 SQIVND (reference sequence). V was shortened by 2 bases and J by 0 bases, with 7 bases between the two germline ends. In DNA, the CDR3 is TGTGCCAGTAGTATAAACCGGATGAACACTGAAGCTTTCTTT. It translates to CASSINRMNTEAFF.

CDR3 sequence reads: CASSSSGVSTEAFF. As DNA, the CDR3 is TGTGCCAGCAGTTCCTCAGGGGTGAGCACTGAAGCTTTCTTT. The chain links TRBV28 to TRBJ1-1, with D perhaps TRBD1 (6 bases). Germline V gene data show CDR1 as MDHEN and CDR2 as SYDVKM. V lost 4 bases to trimming and J lost 4 bases, with 13 bases between them. The CDR3 length is 14 residues.

With respect to this clone: One end of the junction does not line up with germline, which may come from a read error. The V and J genes are TRBV5-1 and TRBJ2-5; the D call may be TRBD1 or TRBD2 (5 bases each). The CDR3 is made up of 14 amino acids. Germline V CDR1 and CDR2: SGHRS, YFSETQ. The CDR3: CASSLFGGPESQHF. For the CDR3, the DNA is TGCGCCAGCAGCTTGTTTGGGGGACCGGAGTCCCAGCACTTC.

The V gene is TRBV4-2, the J gene TRBJ2-1; 8 positions agree with TRBD2. The CDR3 covers 16 residues. V was pared by 4 bases and J by 7 bases, with 12 bases of the junction left unmatched. Germline-derived CDR1 and CDR2 are LGHNA and YNFKEQ. CDR3 sequence: CASSPGGGLYGNEQFF. The DNA for the CDR3 is TGTGCCAGCAGCCCCGGGGGGGGCCTGTATGGTAATGAGCAGTTCTTC.

The rearrangement joins TRBV7-2 to TRBJ1-5, with D perhaps matching TRBD1 (5 bases). Germline values: CDR1 SGHTA, CDR2 FQGNSA. The CDR3 is 14 amino acids. Trimming stripped 1 base from V and 6 bases from J, with 10 bases between. CDR3 sequence: CASSLGGARQPQHF. CDR3 nucleotides: TGTGCCAGCAGCTTAGGAGGGGCTCGTCAGCCCCAGCATTTT.

The chain carries TRBV9 and TRBJ2-1, with 9 bases lining up with TRBD1. There are 18 residues in the CDR3. The junction had 17 bases not matched to a gene; V was cut back by 4 bases and J by 6 bases. Germline V lookup: CDR1 SGDLS, CDR2 YYNGEE. The CDR3 loop is CASSSVGDRERYANEQFF. DNA of the CDR3: TGTGCCAGCAGCTCCGTCGGGGACAGGGAGAGGTATGCCAATGAGCAGTTCTTC.

This clone appeared once. The final CDR3 position lacks the conserved phenylalanine or tryptophan, pointing to a likely read error. The J gene is TRBJ1-2, the V gene TRBV28, with D possibly matching TRBD1 (6 bases). The CDR3 is 14 amino acids. Trimming took 4 bases from V and 7 from J, leaving 16 bases between them. Germline V gives CDR1 MDHEN, CDR2 SYDVKM. The chain's CDR3 is CASSSQQGFSGYTL. The CDR3 bases are TGTGCCAGCAGTTCCCAGCAGGGGTTCTCTGGCTACACCCTC.

In the case of this clone: Different DNA sequences within this sample yield the same CDR3. V usage is TRBV7-3 and J usage is TRBJ2-1, with D hard to call. Germline CDR1 and CDR2: SGHTA and FQGTGA. This CDR3 has 12 amino acids. V was trimmed by 1 base and J by 7 bases, leaving 5 bases between them. CDR3 nucleotide sequence: TGTGCCAGCAGCTTAAACAGTAATGAGCAGTTCTTC. Residues: CASSLNSNEQFF.

The rearrangement uses TRBV7-2 and TRBJ1-1; D gene ambiguous. The CDR3 contains 13 residues. Germline V lookup: CDR1 SGHTA, CDR2 FQGNSA. Trimming removed 1 base from V and 0 bases from J, with 3 bases in between. The CDR3 loop is CASSLGMNTEAFF. For the CDR3, the DNA is TGTGCCAGCAGCTTAGGCATGAACACTGAAGCTTTCTTT. Based on the CDR3 plus reference TRBV7-2 and TRBJ1-1, the full variable domain is GAGVSQSPSNKVTEKGKDVELRCDPISGHTALYWYRQSLGQGLEFLIYFQGNSAPDKSGLPSDRFSAERTGGSVSTLTIQRTQQEDSAVYLCASSLGMNTEAFFGQGTRLTVV.

The chain employs TRBV2 and TRBJ2-7, with 8 nucleotides matching TRBD1. The length of the CDR3 is 13 residues. The germline V gene encodes CDR1 SNHLY and CDR2 FYNNEI. After removal of 8 bases from V and 7 bases from J, the junction contained 10 bases not matched to a gene. CDR3 DNA: TGTGCCAGCGGACAGGACAGGGTAAGGGAGCAGTACTTC. Translating gives CASGQDRVREQYF.

The genes are TRBV29-1 and TRBJ2-5, with D maybe TRBD1 (5 bases). Germline V gene sequence: CDR1 SQVTM, CDR2 ANQGSEA. V lost 6 bases and J lost 5, with 19 bases in between. This CDR3 has 14 amino acids. The CDR3, as DNA: TGCAGCGTCCCCCCACCGAAGGGGCTCGAGACCCAGTACTTC. Amino acid sequence: CSVPPPKGLETQYF.

The J gene is TRBJ2-7, the V gene TRBV12-5; D gene unclear. The CDR3 extends over 14 amino acids. The V gene lost 3 bases and the J gene lost 0 bases, with 9 bases spanning the gap. CDR1 and CDR2 from the germline V gene are LGHNT and FRNRAP. CDR3 in amino acids: CASGFSDLSYEQYF. Here the CDR3 DNA reads TGTGCTAGTGGTTTCTCGGACCTCTCCTACGAGCAGTACTTC.

The chain couples TRBV18 to TRBJ1-1; D is unresolved. The V end was cut by 6 bases, the J end by 4 bases, with 12 bases between. The CDR3 sequence is 13 residues long. Per the germline V gene, CDR1 is KGHSH and CDR2 is LQKENI. CDR3 residues: CASSPVGTTEAFF. CDR3 in DNA: TGTGCCAGCTCTCCAGTGGGTACCACTGAAGCTTTCTTT.

V gene TRBV9 combines with J gene TRBJ2-5; maybe TRBD1 (5 bases). Germline loops: CDR1 SGDLS, CDR2 YYNGEE. This CDR3 spans 16 amino acids. Trimming took off 0 bases at V and 5 bases at J, with 17 bases between the two ends. The CDR3 DNA reads as TGTGCCAGCAGCGTAGGGGGCGGAGACCGGCAGGAGACCCAGTACTTC. As protein: CASSVGGGDRQETQYF.